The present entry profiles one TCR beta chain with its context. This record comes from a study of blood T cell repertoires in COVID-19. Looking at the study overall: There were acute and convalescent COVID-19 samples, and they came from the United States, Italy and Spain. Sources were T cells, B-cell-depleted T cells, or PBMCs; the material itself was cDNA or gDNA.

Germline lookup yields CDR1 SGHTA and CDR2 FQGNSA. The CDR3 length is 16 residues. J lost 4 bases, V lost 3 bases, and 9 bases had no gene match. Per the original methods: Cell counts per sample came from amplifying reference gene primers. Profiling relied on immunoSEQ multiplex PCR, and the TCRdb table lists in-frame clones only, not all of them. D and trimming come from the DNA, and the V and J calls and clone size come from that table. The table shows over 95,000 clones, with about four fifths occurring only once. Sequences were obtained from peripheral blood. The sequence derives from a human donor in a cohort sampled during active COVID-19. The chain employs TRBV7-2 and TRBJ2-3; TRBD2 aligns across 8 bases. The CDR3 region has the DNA TGTGCCAGCAGCTTCTGGGGTCGGGGGGGCGCAGATACGCAGTATTTT. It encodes CASSFWGRGGADTQYF.